This T cell receptor (beta chain) emerged from a study of blood T cell repertoires in COVID-19. The CDR3 contains 13 residues. The V gene's germline CDR1 is SGDLS and CDR2 YYNGEE. V was pared by 7 bases and J by 9 bases, with 6 bases of the junction left unmatched. Libraries were prepared by immunoSEQ multiplex PCR; TCRdb keeps only in-frame clonotypes and omits some of them. The sample has roughly 240,000 clones; approximately 90% are singletons. The receptor comes from a man aged 45-65 years who had been exposed to COVID-19. The sample comprised PBMCs or T cells enriched from blood (not recorded which). The V call is TRBV9, the J call TRBJ1-6, with 8 positions matching TRBD1. As DNA, the CDR3 is TGTGCCAGCGGGCAGGGGGCGCTTTCACCCCTCCACTTT. It specifies CASGQGALSPLHF. Together with reference TRBV9 and TRBJ1-6, the CDR3 gives the full variable domain: DSGVTQTPKHLITATGQRVTLRCSPRSGDLSVYWYQQSLDQGLQFLIQYYNGEERAKGNILERFSAQQFPDLHSELNLSSLELGDSALYFCASGQGALSPLHFGNGTRLTVT.